A single sample gave rise to the 22 T cell receptor beta chains below, sequenced in a study of OX40 agonist ivuxolimab in advanced cancers. Method: immunoSEQ multiplex PCR; TCRdb's copy keeps in-frame clones and lacks some. The repertoire includes fewer than 85,000 clones, 80% to 95% of them detected once, and approximately 0.5% sits in the top ten. The sequences come from CD4+ or CD8+ T cells sorted from blood, collected in a trial of the OX40 agonist ivuxolimab. The receptors here all came from an adult with an advanced solid tumor such as melanoma, head and neck, liver or kidney cancer.

V is TRBV6-1 and J is TRBJ1-1; 7 bases are a match to TRBD1. V dropped 6 bases and J dropped 5; count of bases not matched to a gene: 9. Germline V gene lookup returns CDR1 MNHNS and CDR2 SASEGT. This CDR3 is built from 14 residues. CDR3: CASRGQQGRTEAFF. The CDR3 region has the DNA TGTGCCAGCAGAGGCCAACAGGGGCGGACTGAAGCTTTCTTT.

The chain has TRBV19 and TRBJ1-1; D is uncertain. The CDR3 length is 14 residues. Germline V gene lookup returns CDR1 LNHDA and CDR2 SQIVND (reference sequence). V shed 5 bases and J shed 2 bases, with 12 bases lying between them. This CDR3 reads CASSPRWGNTEAFF. CDR3 coding DNA: TGTGCCAGTAGTCCGCGGTGGGGTAACACTGAAGCTTTCTTT.

This chain links TRBV7-9 with TRBJ2-3, with D perhaps TRBD2 (6 bases). Germline V CDR1 and CDR2: SEHNR, FQNEAQ (reference sequence). The CDR3 is made up of 17 amino acids. V was shortened by 3 bases and J by 0 bases, with 16 bases between the two germline ends. This CDR3 reads CASSFSPASASTDTQYF. For the CDR3, the DNA is TGTGCCAGCAGCTTTAGCCCCGCTAGCGCTAGCACAGATACGCAGTATTTT.

The V call is TRBV5-4, the J call TRBJ2-3; D gene uncertain. The CDR3 is 13 residues long. The V gene's germline CDR1 is SGHNT and CDR2 YYREEE (reference sequence). V dropped 1 base and J dropped 1 base, with 4 bases sitting between them. CDR3 in DNA: TGTGCCAGCAGCTTGACAGGCACAGATACGCAGTATTTT. Its protein product is CASSLTGTDTQYF.

The chain employs TRBV5-1 and TRBJ1-2; the D is unclear. The V end lost 0 bases, the J end lost 2 bases, and 5 bases lay between the germline ends. Germline CDR1 reads SGHRS; CDR2 reads YFSETQ. The CDR3 consists of 13 residues. CDR3 residues: CASSLGENYGYTF. As DNA, the CDR3 is TGCGCCAGCAGCTTGGGAGAAAACTATGGCTACACCTTC.

The chain couples TRBV19 to TRBJ1-3, with 7 nucleotides matching TRBD1. V shed 7 bases and J 0 bases; nucleotides not matched to a gene: 6. There are 15 residues in the CDR3. The V gene's germline CDR1 is LNHDA and CDR2 SQIVND (reference sequence). In DNA form, the CDR3 reads TGTGCCAGTACTGCGGACAGGCACTCTGGAAACACCATATATTTT. Protein sequence: CASTADRHSGNTIYF.

The genes are TRBV11-2 and TRBJ1-1; TRBD1 is a possible D gene (5 bases). Trimming pared 5 bases from V and 3 bases from J, leaving 22 bases between. Germline values: CDR1 SGHAT, CDR2 FQNNGV. The CDR3 totals 17 residues. The DNA for the CDR3 is TGTGCCAGCAGCGTGGGGGGGAATTGGGCCACGGACACTGAAGCTTTCTTT. Translation gives CASSVGGNWATDTEAFF. Full variable domain (missing parts from reference TRBV11-2 and TRBJ1-1): EAGVAQSPRYKIIEKRQSVAFWCNPISGHATLYWYQQILGQGPKLLIQFQNNGVVDDSQLPKDRFSAERLKGVDSTLKIQPAKLEDSAVYLCASSVGGNWATDTEAFFGQGTRLTVV.

The chain carries TRBV28 and TRBJ2-5; TRBD1 aligns across 8 bases. This CDR3 contains 17 residues. V shed 6 bases and J 5 bases; nucleotides not matched to a gene: 17. Germline loops: CDR1 MDHEN, CDR2 SYDVKM. DNA for the CDR3: TGTGCCAGCAGCTGGCGGAGCAGGGGGCTAATGACGGAGACCCAGTACTTC. Protein sequence: CASSWRSRGLMTETQYF. Full variable domain (missing parts from reference TRBV28 and TRBJ2-5): DVKVTQSSRYLVKRTGEKVFLECVQDMDHENMFWYRQDPGLGLRLIYFSYDVKMKEKGDIPEGYSVSREKKERFSLILESASTNQTSMYLCASSWRSRGLMTETQYFGPGTRLLVL.

This rearrangement joins TRBV10-3 to TRBJ2-3; 10 nucleotides line up with TRBD2. Per the germline V gene, CDR1 is ENHRY and CDR2 is SYGVKD. CDR3 length equals 15 residues. The junction had 3 bases not matched to a gene; V was cut back by 6 bases and J by 0 bases. In nucleotides, the CDR3 is TGTGCCATCAGCTATAGCGGGAGGAGCACAGATACGCAGTATTTT. It yields the protein CAISYSGRSTDTQYF.

The CDR3 bases are TGTGCCAGCAGTGGAGGGTGGACAACGAGCTCCTATAATTCACCCCTCCACTTT. Translation gives CASSGGWTTSSYNSPLHF. The chain has TRBV6-1 and TRBJ1-6, with D perhaps matching TRBD1 (5 bases). This CDR3 spans 18 amino acids. V lost 4 bases, J lost 0 bases, and 16 bases lay in between. The germline V gene encodes CDR1 MNHNS and CDR2 SASEGT.

This clone was observed a few times. This chain links TRBV29-1 with TRBJ1-4; D perhaps matches TRBD1 (5 bases). The germline V gene has CDR1 SQVTM and CDR2 ANQGSEA. The CDR3 length is 15 residues. The ends were cut back, 7 bases at V and 0 bases at J, with 15 bases in the middle. For the CDR3, the DNA is TGCAGCGCGACCGGGACCGCTCCAACTAATGAAAAACTGTTTTTT. Translated: CSATGTAPTNEKLFF.

V is TRBV2 and J is TRBJ2-3, with D possibly being TRBD1 (6 bases). V was shortened by 1 base and J by 3 bases, with 8 bases between the two germline ends. CDR3 length equals 14 residues. Germline V CDR1 and CDR2: SNHLY, FYNNEI. This CDR3 is CASSEGQGTDTQYF. The CDR3, as DNA: TGTGCCAGCAGTGAAGGCCAGGGGACAGATACGCAGTATTTT.

The chain combines TRBV28 with TRBJ1-5; D gene uncertain. Trimming cost V 7 bases and J 8 bases, with 15 bases left between them. Germline V lookup: CDR1 MDHEN, CDR2 SYDVKM. This CDR3 has 13 amino acids. CDR3 amino acids: CASNQATLKPQHF. CDR3 DNA sequence: TGTGCCAGCAACCAGGCTACCTTGAAGCCCCAGCATTTT.

This chain links TRBV6-6 with TRBJ1-2; D remains ambiguous. From germline, CDR1 is MNHNY and CDR2 SVGAGI (reference sequence). The CDR3 is 14 amino acids. The germline V and J ends were trimmed by 6 bases and 2 bases, with 13 bases remaining between them. The CDR3 loop reads CASSPGGGNYGYTF. The CDR3 bases are TGTGCCAGCAGCCCCGGCGGAGGGAACTATGGCTACACCTTC.

This clone occurred once. The chain employs TRBV6-5 and TRBJ2-3; D not certain. Trimming took off 2 bases at V and 0 bases at J, with 6 bases between the two ends. Germline V gene lookup returns CDR1 MNHEY and CDR2 SVGAGI. This CDR3 spans 14 amino acids. CDR3 nucleotide sequence: TGTGCCAGCAGTTACGGGCAGAGCACAGATACGCAGTATTTT. Translated: CASSYGQSTDTQYF.

About this clone itself: One junction end disagrees with the germline gene, perhaps due to a read error. The chain combines TRBV7-7 with TRBJ2-2, with 7 positions matching TRBD1. CDR3 size: 14 residues. The germline CDR1 and CDR2 sequences are SSHAT and FNYEAQ (reference sequence). CDR3 bases: TGTGCTAGCAGCTTCAGGGACAGTTCCGGGGAGCTGTTTTTT. As protein: CASSFRDSSGELFF.

The V and J genes are TRBV7-9 and TRBJ1-4; D is undetermined. Germline V CDR1 and CDR2: SEHNR, FQNEAQ (reference sequence). The CDR3 runs 15 residues. The germline V and J ends were trimmed by 4 bases and 3 bases, with 12 bases remaining between them. CDR3 residues: CASSSPRQSNEKLFF. CDR3 nucleotides: TGTGCCAGCAGCTCCCCGCGCCAGTCTAATGAAAAACTGTTTTTT.

V gene TRBV6-5 combines with J gene TRBJ1-2; unclear D gene. V was shortened by 5 bases and J by 2 bases, with 12 bases between the two germline ends. The germline V gene encodes CDR1 MNHEY and CDR2 SVGAGI. The CDR3 length is 14 residues. The chain's CDR3 is CASSTLNGNYGYTF. Written as DNA, the CDR3 is TGTGCCAGCAGTACCCTTAACGGCAACTATGGCTACACCTTC.

This chain links TRBV6-5 with TRBJ2-2; D gene unclear. The V gene lost 2 bases and the J gene lost 6 bases, with 7 bases spanning the gap. Germline V CDR1 and CDR2: MNHEY, SVGAGI. The CDR3 runs 13 residues. The CDR3 DNA follows: TGTGCCAGCAGTTACGTAGCCCCCGGGGAGCTGTTTTTT. It is translated as CASSYVAPGELFF.

The chain joins TRBV30 to TRBJ2-7; tentatively, D is TRBD1 (6 bases). The CDR3 runs 12 residues. Germline CDR1 and CDR2: GTSNPN and SVGIG (reference sequence). Trimming left V 1 base short and J 3 bases short, with 7 bases between. The CDR3 reads CAWSEQGYEQYF. CDR3 nucleotide sequence: TGTGCCTGGAGTGAACAGGGCTACGAGCAGTACTTC.

The chain employs TRBV11-1 and TRBJ2-7; TRBD2 aligns across 11 bases. V was clipped by 5 bases and J by 2 bases; unmatched bases: 14. Germline values: CDR1 SGHAT, CDR2 FQDESV (reference sequence). CDR3 length: 18 residues. The CDR3 DNA sequence: TGTGCCAGCAGCCGAACCGGGACTAGCGGTACTCTTCCCTACGAGCAGTACTTC. It encodes CASSRTGTSGTLPYEQYF.

The J gene is TRBJ1-1, the V gene TRBV7-9; perhaps TRBD1 as D (6 bases). The V gene's germline CDR1 is SEHNR and CDR2 FQNEAQ (reference sequence). CDR3 size: 13 residues. The germline V and J ends were trimmed by 7 bases and 8 bases, with 17 bases remaining between them. CDR3 DNA sequence: TGTGCCAGCACCTTTGGCAGGGGCGTAGAAGCTTTCTTT. Amino acids: CASTFGRGVEAFF. Supplemented by reference TRBV7-9 and TRBJ1-1, the full variable domain reads DTGVSQNPRHKITKRGQNVTFRCDPISEHNRLYWYRQTLGQGPEFLTYFQNEAQLEKSRLLSDRFSAERPKGSFSTLEIQRTEQGDSAMYLCASTFGRGVEAFFGQGTRLTVV.